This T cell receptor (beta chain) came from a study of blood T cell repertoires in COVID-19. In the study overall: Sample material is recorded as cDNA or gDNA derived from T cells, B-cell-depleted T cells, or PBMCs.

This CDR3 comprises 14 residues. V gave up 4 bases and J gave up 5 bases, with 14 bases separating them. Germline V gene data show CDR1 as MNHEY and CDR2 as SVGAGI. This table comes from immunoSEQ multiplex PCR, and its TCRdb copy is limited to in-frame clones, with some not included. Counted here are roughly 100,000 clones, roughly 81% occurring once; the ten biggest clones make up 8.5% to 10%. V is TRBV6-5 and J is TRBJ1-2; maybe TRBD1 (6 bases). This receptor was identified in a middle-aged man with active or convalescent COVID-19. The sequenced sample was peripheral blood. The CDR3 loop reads CASSSGPGEYGYTF. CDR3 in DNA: TGTGCCAGCAGTTCCGGCCCAGGGGAATATGGCTACACCTTC.